This T cell receptor (beta chain) comes out of a study of synovial regulatory T cells in juvenile arthritis (dated by TCRdb to the mid-2010s). About the full investigation: Among sequenced patients, a few were therapy-naive, one received methotrexate plus infliximab, 6 or 7 received methotrexate, and one had no treatment information. Using matched patient samples, the researchers compared TCRbeta CDR3 repertoires across three groups: blood iaTreg cells, other blood Treg cells and synovial fluid Treg cells. Effector T cell subsets from the study cohort were also sequenced for comparisons, but the Treg dataset by itself includes only blood Treg cells and synovial fluid Treg cells. TCR repertoire comparisons included Treg and Teff subsets from under 14 JIA patients with active disease. The research as a whole found: iaTreg TCR repertoires were found to be largely private across patients and to partially overlap with synovial Teff and blood CPL repertoires. TCR diversity was lower in blood iaTreg cells than in other blood Treg cells, which is consistent with antigen-driven expansion. Synovial Treg cells shared more CDR3 sequences with iaTreg cells than with other blood Treg cells; Chao-Jaccard similarity confirmed closer relation.

CDR1 and CDR2 are read off the germline V gene as MNHNS and SASEGT. Counting both end residues, the CDR3 totals 15 amino acids. DNA is not on record. iaTreg cells were HLA-DR+ Treg cells, more frequent in NO ID than ID patients at Tend; hypothesised to expand during inflammation. The donors for the TCR repertoire analysis were approximately eleven juvenile idiopathic arthritis patients with active disease who had not reached inactive disease, of whom 3 were polyarticular and 8 were oligoarticular. The median age of the TCR-sequenced patients was under 13 years (range about 2.1-25), and their median disease duration was roughly 7 years (range 0.2-19.1). The samples used for TCR repertoire analysis were collected at two centres in Italy. Peripheral blood mononuclear cells were isolated using a Histopaque-1077 density gradient and were cryopreserved in about 90% FCS with approximately 10% DMSO. Concerning this clone: No antigen is known for it. Because the CDR3 is missing its conserved closing phenylalanine or tryptophan, this is likely a read error.

The library relied on the immunoSEQ multiplex PCR assay. Adaptive Biotechnologies carried out the TCRbeta CDR3 sequencing. The authors' analysis ran thus. Repertoire similarity used the Chao-modified Jaccard index and median clonotype overlap from 200 random subsamples at equal sample size. The similarity analyses were run on either productive nucleotide sequences or amino acid sequences translated in silico. Hierarchical clustering with single linkage and t-SNE based on Chao-modified Jaccard distances were applied for the comparison of repertoires. Repertoire diversity was measured with the Renyi index after sample size normalisation across a range of alpha values. In TCRdb, the immuneACCESS table is reduced to in-frame sequences with V and J assigned. These tables do not hold every clone; where another copy was compared, an unresolved V gene accounts for under half, and the others remain unexplained. The DNA gave D and trimming, while V, J and clone size come from that table. In this sample's table one finds roughly 9,900 clones. 1.7% of the sample goes to the ten largest clones.

The V and J segments used are TRBV6-1 and TRBJ1-1. The sequenced sample was Treg cells from blood. The label giving this sample's cell subset or site can be read as: HLA-DR+ inflammation-associated blood Treg cells. The source of this sequence is a donor younger than 30 with juvenile idiopathic arthritis. The CDR3 reads as follows: CASSVPGEMNTEAFL.